One and the same sample provided the 30 T cell receptor beta chains below, sequenced in a study of T cells expressing NK-cell markers. From the 5' RACE reads, TCRdb lists one entry per CDR3 protein and no DNA. The table for this sample gives roughly 280,000 distinct CDR3 sequences. Sequences were obtained from blood T cells: a sorted CD56 or NKG2C T cell subset, CD4+ or CD8+ T cells, or bulk PBMC T cells (not recorded which). The receptors were sampled from a man aged 18-30 years in good health.

The chain is built from TRBV20-1 and TRBJ1-3; TCRdb outputs TRBD1, but without DNA this stays unchecked. The CDR3 has 17 residues. Per the germline V gene, CDR1 is DFQATT and CDR2 is SNEGSKA (reference sequence). The chain's CDR3 is CSARDSGVGRVMNTIYF.

The gene calls are TRBV20-1 and TRBJ2-3. The CDR3 covers 15 residues. Germline values: CDR1 DFQATT, CDR2 SNEGSKA (reference sequence). CDR3 sequence reads: CSARVRGHGTDTQYF.

The chain combines TRBV6-5 with TRBJ1-1; there is no DNA to check the TCRdb D call of TRBD1. This CDR3 region has 14 residues. Per germline, CDR1 MNHEY and CDR2 SVGAGI. This CDR3 reads CASFRDRMNTEAFF.

The V gene is TRBV20-1, the J gene TRBJ1-2; TCRdb's D gene call, TRBD1, goes unchecked for lack of DNA. The CDR3 runs to 14 residues. CDR1 is DFQATT and CDR2 is SNEGSKA in the germline V gene (reference sequence). CDR3 in amino acids: CSARDRSRGYGYTF.

The V call is TRBV20-1, the J call TRBJ2-6; TCRdb selects TRBD1, and the lack of DNA leaves this call unchecked. This CDR3 has 18 amino acids. Germline V CDR1 and CDR2: DFQATT, SNEGSKA (reference sequence). The CDR3 spells CSALPGAGGVSGANVLTF.

The chain carries TRBV20-1 and TRBJ2-5. This CDR3 spans 15 amino acids. The V gene's germline CDR1 is DFQATT and CDR2 SNEGSKA (reference sequence). The CDR3: CSARMDRPEQETQYF.

The chain combines TRBV5-1 with TRBJ1-1. Germline CDR1 is SGHRS and CDR2 is YFSETQ. This CDR3 has 15 residues. This CDR3 reads CASSLVENRDTEAFF.

This rearrangement joins TRBV4-1 to TRBJ1-1; the TCRdb D gene call, TRBD1, has no DNA to confirm it. This CDR3 is built from 13 residues. Germline assignment: CDR1 MGHRA and CDR2 YSYEKL. The CDR3 here is CASSQVRQERAFF.

V and J are TRBV18 and TRBJ2-3. Germline values: CDR1 KGHSH, CDR2 LQKENI. The CDR3 has 13 residues. CDR3 loop: CASSRGGADTQYF.

The V call is TRBV29-1, the J call TRBJ2-5; absent DNA, TCRdb's TRBD2 call cannot be checked. Germline values: CDR1 SQVTM, CDR2 ANQGSEA. The CDR3 length is 14 residues. This CDR3 reads CSGSAGGYQETQYF.

The rearrangement links TRBV18 to TRBJ2-1; TCRdb proposes TRBD2, but this gene call is untestable without DNA. The germline V gene has CDR1 KGHSH and CDR2 LQKENI. The CDR3 covers 14 residues. This chain's CDR3 is CASSPRRAKNEQFF.

The genes are TRBV5-4 and TRBJ2-3; TCRdb calls TRBD1, which cannot be checked without DNA. The CDR3 has 15 residues. Germline-derived CDR1 and CDR2 are SGHNT and YYREEE (reference sequence). The CDR3 protein is CASSVRRGQADTQYF.

The rearrangement joins TRBV12-3 or TRBV12-4 to TRBJ2-4; TCRdb reports TRBD1, a call that lacks DNA to check it against. CDR3 length: 12 amino acids. CDR3 loop: CASRSDRAIQYF.

The chain's CDR3 is CASSIGRAYNEQLF. V and J are TRBV19 and TRBJ2-1. The CDR3 extends over 14 amino acids. In germline, CDR1 is LNHDA, CDR2 SQIVND (reference sequence).

CDR3 sequence: CASSLGSQGGGFSYNEQFF. The chain is built from TRBV7-6 and TRBJ2-1; TCRdb's D call of TRBD1 is untestable without DNA. This CDR3 is built from 19 residues. Germline assignment: CDR1 SGHVS and CDR2 FNYEAQ.

The rearrangement links TRBV5-5 to TRBJ1-1; TCRdb's D gene call, TRBD1, goes unchecked for lack of DNA. Per the germline V gene, CDR1 is SGHKS and CDR2 is YYEKEE (reference sequence). There are 16 residues in the CDR3. CDR3 amino acids: CASSLFSRTANTEAFF. Supplemented by reference TRBV5-5 and TRBJ1-1, the full variable domain reads DAGVTQSPTHLIKTRGQQVTLRCSPISGHKSVSWYQQVLGQGPQFIFQYYEKEERGRGNFPDRFSARQFPNYSSELNVNALLLGDSALYLCASSLFSRTANTEAFFGQGTRLTVV.

The chain has TRBV5-1 and TRBJ2-3; TCRdb gives TRBD1 as the D gene, but with no DNA this cannot be confirmed. Germline lookup yields CDR1 SGHRS and CDR2 YFSETQ. The CDR3 length is 17 residues. CDR3 amino acids: CASSSKSGTGLTDTQYF.

V is TRBV20-1 and J is TRBJ2-1. The CDR3 has 12 residues. Germline CDR1 is DFQATT and CDR2 is SNEGSKA (reference sequence). CDR3 in amino acids: CSASDQNNEQFF.

The chain combines TRBV4-1 with TRBJ1-2; with no DNA, the TCRdb D assignment of TRBD1 cannot be verified. The CDR3 loop spans 15 amino acids. In germline, CDR1 is MGHRA, CDR2 YSYEKL. The CDR3 loop is CASSQAGQGADGYTF.

The V call is TRBV5-5, the J call TRBJ2-2; TCRdb's D gene call, TRBD2, goes unchecked for lack of DNA. There are 15 residues in the CDR3. Per germline, CDR1 SGHKS and CDR2 YYEKEE (reference sequence). The CDR3 loop is CASSLAVSPGGELFF.

This CDR3 reads CASSFSGKGYNEQFF. The V and J genes are TRBV7-2 and TRBJ2-1; the D call from TCRdb, TRBD1, cannot be confirmed without DNA. The CDR3 totals 15 residues. CDR1 and CDR2 (germline): SGHTA, FQGNSA.

CDR3 loop: CAISHRQGETYNSPLHF. The V gene is TRBV10-3, the J gene TRBJ1-6; TCRdb reports TRBD1, a call that lacks DNA to check it against. The CDR3 sequence is 17 residues long. In germline, CDR1 is ENHRY, CDR2 SYGVKD.

The chain couples TRBV12-3 or TRBV12-4 to TRBJ1-3. This CDR3 spans 14 amino acids. CDR3: CASRATLSGNTIYF.

The V and J genes are TRBV27 and TRBJ1-5. There are 14 residues in the CDR3. Germline CDR1 reads MNHEY; CDR2 reads SMNVEV (reference sequence). CDR3 residues: CASQPGTGVQPQHF.

The genes are TRBV12-3 or TRBV12-4 and TRBJ1-1. The CDR3 length is 11 residues. The CDR3 loop reads CASTPLKEAFF.

The chain is built from TRBV7-2 and TRBJ2-1. Germline values: CDR1 SGHTA, CDR2 FQGNSA. This CDR3 comprises 14 residues. The CDR3 reads CASSSPRAYNEQFF.

V gene TRBV19 combines with J gene TRBJ2-2; TCRdb designates TRBD2, a call that cannot be tested without DNA. This CDR3 spans 14 amino acids. CDR1 is LNHDA and CDR2 is SQIVND in the germline V gene (reference sequence). The CDR3 sequence is CASTKEGPTGELFF.

V usage is TRBV5-6 and J usage is TRBJ2-1. CDR1 is SGHDT, CDR2 YYEEEE, per germline. The CDR3 covers 13 residues. The CDR3 region is CASSLSSMSWEFF.

The chain is built from TRBV24-1 and TRBJ1-1. Germline V gene lookup returns CDR1 KGHDR and CDR2 SFDVKD. The CDR3 has 12 amino acids. This CDR3 reads CATKGPEGEAFF.

The chain has TRBV30 and TRBJ2-3; TCRdb's D call of TRBD1 is untestable without DNA. The germline V gene has CDR1 GTSNPN and CDR2 SVGIG (reference sequence). This CDR3 is 14 amino acids long. The chain's CDR3 is CAWIGDPRADTQYF.